Listed below are T cell receptor beta chains from one sample, sequenced in a study of blood T cell repertoires in COVID-19. Generated by immunoSEQ multiplex PCR, the TCRdb table keeps only in-frame clones and is missing some. The sample holds under 200,000 clones, around 81% seen once. Sample: peripheral blood. The receptors were gathered from a man between 65 and 85 years old with active or convalescent COVID-19. CDR3s include the opening cysteine and the closing phenylalanine or tryptophan.

len: 16
v_gene: TRBV11-3
j_gene: TRBJ2-2
CDR3aa: CASSLVAGSNTGELFF

len: 14
v_gene: TRBV5-1
j_gene: TRBJ2-3
CDR3aa: CASSQQGAWDTQYF

len: 14
v_gene: TRBV7-2
j_gene: TRBJ2-6
CDR3aa: CASSPRSGANVLTF

len: 14
v_gene: TRBV6-1
j_gene: TRBJ1-2
CDR3aa: CASSEALGIYGYTF

len: 17
v_gene: TRBV11-3
j_gene: TRBJ2-2
CDR3aa: CASSLGPGQGNTGELFF

len: 15
v_gene: TRBV19
j_gene: TRBJ1-1
CDR3aa: CASRGGTGARAEAFF

len: 16
v_gene: TRBV19
j_gene: TRBJ2-1
CDR3aa: CASSSGLAGGPGEQFF

len: 14
v_gene: TRBV28
j_gene: TRBJ1-5
CDR3aa: CASSLTGGDQPQHF

len: 16
v_gene: TRBV12-5
j_gene: TRBJ2-1
CDR3aa: CASGLATGSSYNEQFF

len: 18
v_gene: TRBV18
j_gene: TRBJ1-1
CDR3aa: CASSPLGQGRMRGTEAFF

len: 12
v_gene: TRBV28
j_gene: TRBJ1-2
CDR3aa: CASSQGFYGYTF

len: 15
v_gene: TRBV15
j_gene: TRBJ1-2
CDR3aa: CATSRDPGLSYGYTF

len: 18
v_gene: TRBV6-6
j_gene: TRBJ2-2
CDR3aa: CASSPGLAGGPSTGELFF

len: 15
v_gene: TRBV9
j_gene: TRBJ1-1
CDR3aa: CASSPGTGVNTEAFF

len: 14
v_gene: TRBV7-3
j_gene: TRBJ1-2
CDR3aa: CASSLAGEADGYTF

len: 11
v_gene: TRBV29-1
j_gene: TRBJ2-7
CDR3aa: CSVEEGLRWYF

len: 15
v_gene: TRBV24-1
j_gene: TRBJ2-2
CDR3aa: CATSDPTASTGELFF

len: 15
v_gene: TRBV4-1
j_gene: TRBJ2-1
CDR3aa: CASSQRTRPYNEQFF

len: 18
v_gene: TRBV19
j_gene: TRBJ2-5
CDR3aa: CASSPPGLAGPARETQYF

len: 15
v_gene: TRBV15
j_gene: TRBJ1-5
CDR3aa: CATSRPSYSNQPQHF

len: 14
v_gene: TRBV19
j_gene: TRBJ1-5
CDR3aa: CASSIRDNNQPQHF

len: 15
v_gene: TRBV6-1
j_gene: TRBJ2-7
CDR3aa: CASSDQAGGPYEQYF

len: 12
v_gene: TRBV30
j_gene: TRBJ1-2
CDR3aa: CAWNAGVEGYTF

len: 15
v_gene: TRBV19
j_gene: TRBJ2-3
CDR3aa: CASSLRGLMSDTQYF

len: 14
v_gene: TRBV24-1
j_gene: TRBJ2-1
CDR3aa: CATSGRVSYNEQFF

len: 15
v_gene: TRBV2
j_gene: TRBJ1-1
CDR3aa: CASSLETGGDTEAFF

len: 14
v_gene: TRBV5-1
j_gene: TRBJ2-1
CDR3aa: CASSSGTGDNEQFF

len: 13
v_gene: TRBV12-3/TRBV12-4
j_gene: TRBJ2-1
CDR3aa: CASRPTGGSEQFF

len: 14
v_gene: TRBV5-4
j_gene: TRBJ2-2
CDR3aa: CASSRDRVTGELFF

len: 14
v_gene: TRBV5-1
j_gene: TRBJ2-1
CDR3aa: CASSGQGAFNEQFF

len: 14
v_gene: TRBV2
j_gene: TRBJ1-5
CDR3aa: CASRPDSRNQPQHF

len: 14
v_gene: TRBV7-2
j_gene: TRBJ2-7
CDR3aa: CASTSVGGSHEQYF

len: 15
v_gene: TRBV7-2
j_gene: TRBJ2-7
CDR3aa: CASSFLQGAGHEQYF

len: 16
v_gene: TRBV19
j_gene: TRBJ2-2
CDR3aa: CASSARDRGRTGELFF

len: 14
v_gene: TRBV2
j_gene: TRBJ1-2
CDR3aa: CASRRQGANYGYTF

len: 14
v_gene: TRBV20-1
j_gene: TRBJ2-7
CDR3aa: CSASWGQGRYEQYF

len: 14
v_gene: TRBV2
j_gene: TRBJ2-7
CDR3aa: CASSESGGPYEQYF

len: 13
v_gene: TRBV7-9
j_gene: TRBJ1-1
CDR3aa: CASSKDRNTEAFF

len: 16
v_gene: TRBV28
j_gene: TRBJ1-3
CDR3aa: CASSLVAGGGGNTIYF

len: 12
v_gene: TRBV18
j_gene: TRBJ1-2
CDR3aa: CASSPGQGFITF

len: 13
v_gene: TRBV10-3
j_gene: TRBJ1-2
CDR3aa: CATAQGESYGYTF

len: 13
v_gene: TRBV7-7
j_gene: TRBJ1-1
CDR3aa: CASSLARNTEAFF

len: 15
v_gene: TRBV28
j_gene: TRBJ2-7
CDR3aa: CASSSEAGGSYEQYF

len: 14
v_gene: TRBV7-9
j_gene: TRBJ2-1
CDR3aa: CASARAAGYNEQFF

len: 14
v_gene: TRBV5-4
j_gene: TRBJ1-2
CDR3aa: CASSLQAGKYGYTF

len: 15
v_gene: TRBV6-2/TRBV6-3
j_gene: TRBJ2-1
CDR3aa: CASSWNRDRVNEQFF

len: 13
v_gene: TRBV19
j_gene: TRBJ1-3
CDR3aa: CASSIAPGNTIYF

len: 17
v_gene: TRBV4-1
j_gene: TRBJ1-1
CDR3aa: CASSQPPYRAIGTEAFF

len: 13
v_gene: TRBV28
j_gene: TRBJ1-2
CDR3aa: CASRPTGAGGYTF

len: 14
v_gene: TRBV6-5
j_gene: TRBJ1-3
CDR3aa: CASSRDRRENTIYF

len: 14
v_gene: TRBV18
j_gene: TRBJ1-1
CDR3aa: CASSPNQRGGWAFF